This T cell receptor (beta chain) was found in a study of identical twins. Study findings and constraints: Out-of-frame alpha sequences common to twins were enriched for low generation probability. Within cord blood, abundant beta clonotypes carried fewer insertions, but memory repertoires showed no such trend.

Regarding this clonotype: What it binds is not known.

TCRdb processed the 5' RACE reads anew with MiXCR; each CDR3 protein has one entry. Of some 320,000 distinct CDR3 sequences listed, roughly an eighth were seen once; the top ten hold around 7.8%. CDR3 length equals 19 residues. V dropped 2 bases and J dropped 0; count of bases not matched to a gene: 11. CDR1 and CDR2 (germline): MNHNS, SASEGT. The data were also submitted as part of a second study, on yellow fever vaccine responses in identical twins.

The receptor's source is a woman aged 18-29 years in good health. The source material was CD8+ T cells sorted from blood. This sequence joins TRBV6-1 and TRBJ2-4, with 9 bases fitting TRBD1. CDR3 bases: TGTGCCAGCAGTGAAAGCGTGACAGGGGGATTTCTAGCCAAAAACATTCAGTACTTC. Residues: CASSESVTGGFLAKNIQYF.